This T cell receptor (beta chain) is drawn from a study of T cells in Graves' hyperthyroidism and ophthalmopathy. In its sample, this clonotype was seen many times. The antigen remains unidentified. General study results and limits: The model anticipated ophthalmopathy a median about 7.1 months pre-onset.

Amplified TCR beta CDR3 regions came from RNA transcripts. The HTBI primer set served for first-round RT-PCR of the TCR CDR3. TCRdb reprocessed the multiplex PCR reads via MiXCR and lists one record per CDR3 protein. The sample shows 300,000 to 350,000 distinct CDR3 sequences, around 14% of them seen only once. Cells are PBMCs isolated from about 10 ml of fresh blood. Trimming took 6 bases from V and 6 from J, leaving 12 bases between them. The length of the CDR3 is 13 residues. The TCR originated in a woman in her 30s with Graves' hyperthyroidism. The J gene is TRBJ2-1, the V gene TRBV12-3 or TRBV12-4; no definite D call. The sequenced material came from blood. CDR3 residues: CASSSTSGNEQFF. CDR3 nucleotides: TGTGCCAGCAGCTCGACATCAGGCAATGAGCAGTTCTTC.